The 31 T cell receptor beta chains listed next were all sequenced from one sample in a study of identical twins (dated by TCRdb to about 2016). Libraries were constructed by 5' RACE. TCRdb records Illumina HiSeq 2000 as the sequencer. TCRdb itself trimmed the public reads at Q25 with fastp, ran MiXCR and retained productive beta chains. For every CDR3 protein sequence, its rows merge into one entry that carries the most common genes and DNA. In all, the sample holds roughly 500,000 distinct CDR3 sequences, and 20% to 25% of those were seen once. The ten biggest clones cover roughly 0.9% of the sample. In addition, the sample was reused for a study of T cells expressing NK-cell markers.

The sample was CD4+ T cells sorted from blood. These receptor sequences come from a woman between 18 and 29 years old in good health.

This chain joins TRBV6-5 and TRBJ2-3; no definite D call. V was pared by 0 bases and J by 8 bases, with 9 bases between. Germline-derived CDR1 and CDR2 are MNHEY and SVGAGI. The CDR3 spans 13 residues. CDR3 nucleotide sequence: TGTGCCAGCAGTTACTCCCCTACGCGTACGCAGTATTTT. The encoded protein is CASSYSPTRTQYF.

The chain combines TRBV6-2 or TRBV6-3 with TRBJ2-3, with D possibly matching TRBD2 (5 bases). V lost 2 bases and J 4 bases, leaving 10 bases between the germline ends. Germline CDR1 is MNHEY and CDR2 is SVGEGT. CDR3 length: 14 amino acids. The CDR3 DNA is TGTGCCAGCAGTTACGAGGGATCAGCAGATACGCAGTATTTT. This gives the protein CASSYEGSADTQYF.

This clonotype was picked up a small number of times. The J gene is TRBJ1-5, the V gene TRBV4-2; D is possibly TRBD1 (5 bases). The CDR3 has 15 amino acids. From germline, CDR1 is LGHNA and CDR2 YNFKEQ. V gave up 3 bases and J gave up 6 bases, with 15 bases separating them. The CDR3 loop reads CASSQERGSVQPQHF. Written as DNA, the CDR3 is TGTGCCAGCAGCCAGGAGCGGGGGTCTGTTCAGCCCCAGCATTTT.

The chain carries TRBV20-1 and TRBJ1-2; the D is unclear. Trimming took off 0 bases at V and 4 bases at J, with 15 bases between the two ends. CDR3 length: 15 residues. Germline-derived CDR1 and CDR2 are DFQATT and SNEGSKA (reference sequence). The CDR3 reads CSARDPTSLGYGYTF. The DNA for the CDR3 is TGCAGTGCTAGAGACCCCACCTCCTTGGGCTATGGCTACACCTTC.

The chain employs TRBV5-4 and TRBJ1-2; 8 bases map to TRBD1. Germline V gene sequence: CDR1 SGHNT, CDR2 YYREEE (reference sequence). Trimming at V came to 2 bases and at J to 7 bases, leaving 4 bases not matched to a gene. The CDR3 sequence is 13 residues long. DNA of the CDR3: TGTGCCAGCAGCTTACAGGGGGTTATTGGCTACACCTTC. This codes for CASSLQGVIGYTF.

The CDR3, as DNA: TGCGCCAGCAGCTCGGATGGGGGACAGGCTGAAGCTTTCTTT. As protein: CASSSDGGQAEAFF. The chain uses TRBV5-1 and TRBJ1-1; 8 bases map to TRBD1. The CDR3 contains 14 residues. With V trimmed by 3 bases and J by 6 bases, 7 bases remained unmatched. Germline CDR1 SGHRS, CDR2 YFSETQ.

This clonotype appeared a few times. The chain combines TRBV7-2 with TRBJ2-7; the match to TRBD2 covers 9 bases. J lost 6 bases, V lost 0 bases, and 6 bases had no gene match. From germline, CDR1 is SGHTA and CDR2 FQGNSA. CDR3 length: 15 residues. CDR3 DNA sequence: TGTGCCAGCAGCTTAGCGGCTAGCGGGACGGGCGAGCAGTACTTC. It translates to CASSLAASGTGEQYF.

The V and J genes are TRBV3-1 and TRBJ2-5; D is tentatively TRBD1 or TRBD2 (5 bases each). This CDR3 has 18 amino acids. Germline V CDR1 and CDR2: LGHDT, YNNKEL (reference sequence). Deletions cut 1 base from V and 3 bases from J, with 21 bases between. The CDR3: CASSQVIGRQRNKETQYF. CDR3 DNA sequence: TGTGCCAGCAGCCAAGTCATAGGGAGACAGAGAAACAAAGAGACCCAGTACTTC.

The gene calls are TRBV20-1 and TRBJ2-5; TRBD1 or TRBD2 may be the D gene (5 bases each). Germline lookup yields CDR1 DFQATT and CDR2 SNEGSKA (reference sequence). Trimming left V 3 bases short and J 4 bases short, with 18 bases between. The CDR3 has 15 residues. DNA of the CDR3: TGCAGTGCTAGGAGGGGACCACCAGTATTAGAGACCCAGTACTTC. Encoded protein: CSARRGPPVLETQYF.

The sample holds a few counts of this clonotype. This rearrangement joins TRBV29-1 to TRBJ1-2; D may be TRBD1 (5 bases). The CDR3 runs to 12 residues. Germline lookup yields CDR1 SQVTM and CDR2 ANQGSEA. Trimming stripped 7 bases from V and 6 bases from J, with 15 bases between. CDR3 nucleotide sequence: TGCAGCGCGACCTGGACGGACAATGGCTACACCTTC. Translation gives CSATWTDNGYTF.

Ten or more counts support this clonotype. This chain links TRBV10-3 with TRBJ2-1; 10 bases match TRBD2. The CDR3 is 15 residues long. V shed 8 bases, J shed 0 bases, and the junction held 4 bases outside the gene matches. Per the germline V gene, CDR1 is ENHRY and CDR2 is SYGVKD. The CDR3 DNA follows: TGTGCCATCCAAGCGGGAGGGTCCTCCTACAATGAGCAGTTCTTC. Translation gives CAIQAGGSSYNEQFF.

Ten or more counts support this clonotype. The gene calls are TRBV5-5 and TRBJ2-1; D is perhaps TRBD1 or TRBD2 (5 bases each). The CDR3 runs to 13 residues. Trimming removed 6 bases from V and 4 bases from J, with 11 bases in between. CDR1 is SGHKS, CDR2 YYEKEE, per germline (reference sequence). The CDR3 here is CASTPGRYNEQFF. CDR3 sequence (DNA): TGTGCCAGCACGCCGGGACGTTACAATGAGCAGTTCTTC.

The DNA of the CDR3 is TGTGCCAGCACCGAACAGGGTATAGGTAACGAGCAGTACTTC. This encodes CASTEQGIGNEQYF. V and J are TRBV6-1 and TRBJ2-7, with a possible D match to TRBD1 (6 bases). The CDR3 is 14 residues long. The V gene lost 7 bases and the J gene lost 5 bases, with 18 bases spanning the gap. The germline V gene has CDR1 MNHNS and CDR2 SASEGT.

This clonotype was seen only a few times. The chain is built from TRBV9 and TRBJ1-2; TRBD1 aligns across 9 bases. CDR1 is SGDLS, CDR2 YYNGEE, per germline. Germline trimming cut 4 bases from V and 8 bases from J; bases unmatched to any gene: 15. CDR3 size: 16 residues. The CDR3 coding sequence is TGTGCCAGCAGCACCGGGACAGGGCTAGTGGCGAAGGGCTACACCTTC. This encodes CASSTGTGLVAKGYTF.

This clonotype was seen ten or more times. The chain employs TRBV5-1 and TRBJ1-2; 8 bases line up with TRBD1. Germline V gives CDR1 SGHRS, CDR2 YFSETQ. The CDR3 is made up of 15 amino acids. V dropped 6 bases and J dropped 7; count of bases not matched to a gene: 14. DNA of the CDR3: TGCGCCAGCAACCCGGGACAGGCCGTCTGGGGTGGCTACACCTTC. It encodes CASNPGQAVWGGYTF.

This clonotype was seen more than once but under ten times. This chain links TRBV20-1 with TRBJ2-1; 13 bases line up with TRBD2. The CDR3 extends over 15 amino acids. Germline-derived CDR1 and CDR2 are DFQATT and SNEGSKA (reference sequence). V was pared by 5 bases and J by 9 bases, with 10 bases of the junction left unmatched. CDR3 loop: CSAQNGTSGTREQFF. The CDR3 bases are TGCAGTGCTCAGAACGGGACTAGCGGGACGCGTGAGCAGTTCTTC.

This clonotype was counted between two and nine times. The chain is built from TRBV20-1 and TRBJ1-5, with D possibly TRBD1 on 5 matching bases. The CDR3 totals 13 residues. Germline CDR1 is DFQATT and CDR2 is SNEGSKA (reference sequence). Trimming pared 7 bases from V and 2 bases from J, leaving 12 bases between. In DNA form, the CDR3 reads TGCAGTGGGCAGGGAGACCGCAATCAGCCCCAGCATTTT. This codes for CSGQGDRNQPQHF.

This clonotype was observed a few times. The rearrangement joins TRBV20-1 to TRBJ2-2; TRBD2 aligns across 8 bases. The germline CDR1 and CDR2 sequences are DFQATT and SNEGSKA (reference sequence). The length of the CDR3 is 14 residues. V gave up 3 bases and J gave up 4 bases; unmatched junction bases: 4. CDR3 loop: CSASGRVLTGELFF. The CDR3 nucleotides read TGCAGTGCTAGCGGGAGGGTCCTCACCGGGGAGCTGTTTTTT.

The chain has TRBV12-3 or TRBV12-4 and TRBJ2-3, with TRBD2 matching 8 bases. CDR3 length: 15 amino acids. Trimming at V came to 7 bases and at J to 4 bases, leaving 10 bases not matched to a gene. The CDR3 nucleotides are TGTGCCAGCACCCAAGGAGCGGGAGTGGCAGATACGCAGTATTTT. Its protein is CASTQGAGVADTQYF.

The chain has TRBV7-9 and TRBJ2-5; 7 nucleotides match TRBD1. The CDR3 runs 16 residues. After removal of 5 bases from V and 3 bases from J, the junction contained 12 bases not matched to a gene. The germline CDR1 and CDR2 sequences are SEHNR and FQNEAQ (reference sequence). CDR3 loop: CASSPVMGQPKETQYF. The CDR3 DNA sequence: TGTGCCAGCAGCCCTGTAATGGGACAGCCTAAAGAGACCCAGTACTTC.

The table lists this clonotype with a few counts. The chain employs TRBV5-1 and TRBJ1-2; D unresolved. The V and J ends lost 1 base and 6 bases respectively, with 13 bases between them. Germline CDR1 is SGHRS and CDR2 is YFSETQ. This CDR3 has 14 residues. CDR3 nucleotides: TGCGCCAGCAGCTTGAGCCCGGGCGGGGATGGCTACACCTTC. Translating it yields CASSLSPGGDGYTF.

The chain combines TRBV7-9 with TRBJ2-4; D gene ambiguous. This CDR3 contains 12 residues. Germline assignment: CDR1 SEHNR and CDR2 FQNEAQ (reference sequence). V was clipped by 1 base and J by 10 bases, with 8 bases between them. CDR3 DNA: TGTGCCAGCAGCTTAGGGGCCAATATTCAGTACTTC. Translated, it gives CASSLGANIQYF.

This clonotype was found a few times. The CDR3 DNA sequence: TGTGCCAGCAGCGCTTCCCCAGGACTAGCGGGACTCCGGCAGTTCTTC. Its translation is CASSASPGLAGLRQFF. This chain joins TRBV9 and TRBJ2-1; 12 bases are shared with TRBD2. J lost 12 bases, V lost 3 bases, and 13 bases had no gene match. There are 16 residues in the CDR3. Germline loops: CDR1 SGDLS, CDR2 YYNGEE.

Worth noting for this clonotype: Just one base apart from a much larger clone, this may be a read error. This chain connects TRBV15 to TRBJ2-1, with D tentatively TRBD2 (6 bases). Germline loops: CDR1 LNHNV, CDR2 YYDKDF (reference sequence). With 11 bases removed from V and 0 bases from J, the gap between germline ends came to 20 bases. The CDR3 sequence is 16 residues long. CDR3 coding DNA: TGTGCCTCCATCCCAAGAGCGGGCAGCTCCTACAATGAGCAGTTCTTC. Its protein is CASIPRAGSSYNEQFF.

This clonotype appeared once. The chain carries TRBV6-4 and TRBJ2-1, with 13 bases aligning to TRBD2. The CDR3 sequence is 16 residues long. CDR1 is MRHNA and CDR2 is SNTAGT in the germline V gene. The J segment lost 4 bases and the V segment lost 5 bases, leaving 5 bases of the junction unmatched. CDR3 sequence: CASSKTGLAGYNEQFF. DNA for the CDR3: TGTGCCAGCAGTAAAACGGGACTAGCGGGATACAATGAGCAGTTCTTC.

V gene TRBV4-3 combines with J gene TRBJ2-3; the D is unclear. The germline V and J ends were trimmed by 0 bases and 5 bases, with 9 bases remaining between them. From germline, CDR1 is LGHNA and CDR2 YSLEER. There are 14 residues in the CDR3. The CDR3 bases are TGCGCCAGCAGCCAAGACGGGCGTGGAGATACGCAGTATTTT. Protein: CASSQDGRGDTQYF.

This sequence joins TRBV5-5 and TRBJ2-7; no reliable D call. V dropped 2 bases and J dropped 3 bases, with 9 bases sitting between them. There are 13 residues in the CDR3. CDR1 is SGHKS, CDR2 YYEKEE, per germline (reference sequence). CDR3 loop: CASSLRNYYEQYF. DNA of the CDR3: TGTGCCAGCAGCTTAAGGAATTACTACGAGCAGTACTTC.

This clonotype has a handful of counts. This rearrangement joins TRBV20-1 to TRBJ2-7; D remains unclear. V was trimmed by 3 bases and J by 4 bases, leaving 19 bases between them. The CDR3 has 15 amino acids. Per germline, CDR1 DFQATT and CDR2 SNEGSKA (reference sequence). For the CDR3, the DNA is TGCAGTGCTAGGGATTTGAAGTCAATGGGATACGAGCAGTACTTC. It specifies CSARDLKSMGYEQYF.

This clonotype was seen a few times. The chain links TRBV7-2 to TRBJ1-5; D might be TRBD1 (5 bases). The V gene's germline CDR1 is SGHTA and CDR2 FQGNSA. The V end was cut by 0 bases, the J end by 11 bases, with 14 bases between. There are 14 residues in the CDR3. DNA of the CDR3: TGTGCCAGCAGCTTAGCCAGGGCAAGCGGGTCCCAGCATTTT. Its protein is CASSLARASGSQHF.

This clonotype was seen repeatedly, ten times or more. The chain has TRBV7-2 and TRBJ2-5; 9 nucleotides align to TRBD2. J gave up 1 base and V 0 bases, and 3 bases lay outside the gene matches. Germline V gives CDR1 SGHTA, CDR2 FQGNSA. This CDR3 is 16 amino acids long. In DNA form, the CDR3 reads TGTGCCAGCAGCTTAGCTAGCGGGAGTGGCCAAGAGACCCAGTACTTC. This codes for CASSLASGSGQETQYF.

The chain is built from TRBV19 and TRBJ2-2; possible D gene TRBD1, 6 bases. Trimming cost V 5 bases and J 5 bases, with 15 bases left between them. This CDR3 contains 15 residues. CDR1 LNHDA and CDR2 SQIVND come from the germline V gene (reference sequence). The CDR3 region has the DNA TGTGCCAGTAGTCGGCGACAGGCGGCTACCGGGGAGCTGTTTTTT. It encodes CASSRRQAATGELFF.